This T cell receptor (beta chain) was sequenced for a study of blood T cell repertoires in COVID-19. In the study overall: Specimens from acute and convalescent COVID-19 originated in the United States, Italy and Spain.

In the source study's methods: Amplification of reference gene primers provided the estimated nucleated cell counts. The data were produced by immunoSEQ multiplex PCR, yet TCRdb's version contains in-frame clones alone and is incomplete. That table supplies the V and J calls and clone size; D and trimming were determined from the DNA. The data contain more than 350,000 clones, about 86% of them singletons. V was cut by 1 base and J by 3 bases, with 10 bases left in between. The germline gives CDR1 SGHVS, CDR2 FNYEAQ. The CDR3 contains 15 residues. Recruitment covered about 26 US areas and drew participants whose ages spanned roughly 18 to 100 years.

The chain carries TRBV7-6 and TRBJ1-5; D ambiguous. The sequenced sample was PBMCs or T cells enriched from blood (not recorded which). The origin of this receptor is a woman aged 45-65 years who had recovered from COVID-19. In DNA, the CDR3 is TGTGCCAGCAGCTTAGAGGAGGGATTCAATCAGCCCCAGCATTTT. This sequence encodes CASSLEEGFNQPQHF.